This TCR beta chain was captured by sequencing in a study of cytomegalovirus exposure and HLA in healthy donors. General study findings and limits: TCR beta V segments were, for the most part, productive about 87% or about 30% of the time in an earlier analysis. At a 0.05 false discovery rate, a later analysis found some 18,000 TCR beta sequences to be associated with HLA alleles. Presence/absence analyses took donor sequencing depth as roughly uniform.

This CDR3 region has 13 residues. CDR1 and CDR2 from the germline V gene are KGHSH and LQKENI. Between the trimmed V and J ends, which lost 5 bases and 6 bases, there was a span of 12 bases. Those who donated were healthy bone marrow donors. Amplification used 60 Vbeta primers and 13 Jbeta primers. Clones were read by immunoSEQ multiplex PCR, and TCRdb kept only the in-frame ones, dropping some. Here the sample spans 100,000 to 150,000 clones, 80% to 90% being singletons. As concerns this clone: The antigen is not known.

V and J are TRBV18 and TRBJ2-3; D may be TRBD2 (5 bases). Sequenced: PBMCs. The clonotype was recovered from a man aged 45-65 years in good health and CMV-seronegative. CDR3 nucleotides: TGTGCCAGCTCATCCGCCGTAGCGGATACGCAGTATTTT. Its translation: CASSSAVADTQYF. The variable domain in full, completed from reference TRBV18 and TRBJ2-3, reads NAGVMQNPRHLVRRRGQEARLRCSPMKGHSHVYWYRQLPEEGLKFMVYLQKENIIDESGMPKERFSAEFPKEGPSILRIQQVVRGDSAAYFCASSSAVADTQYFGPGTRLTVL.